Listed here are 3 T cell receptor beta chains from one sample, sequenced in a study of T-cell memory formation after mild COVID-19. TCRdb re-called the 5' RACE reads through MiXCR, storing one row per CDR3 protein. The profile shows 250,000 to 300,000 distinct CDR3 sequences, around 17% of them singletons. The sequenced material came from PBMCs or a T cell subset sorted from them (not recorded which). Receptor source: a young man who had mild COVID-19 (a few samples of this study predate the infection). Cell type and time point are not known.

This clonotype was seen a handful of times. The genes are TRBV20-1 and TRBJ1-1; D remains unclear. Trimming shortened V by 2 bases and J by 3 bases, and 10 bases separated the two germline ends. CDR1 is DFQATT, CDR2 SNEGSKA, per germline (reference sequence). The length of the CDR3 is 13 residues. CDR3 in amino acids: CSARSTPDTEAFF. CDR3 DNA: TGCAGTGCTAGAAGCACACCCGACACTGAAGCTTTCTTT.

This chain joins TRBV7-8 and TRBJ2-1; TRBD1 matches 9 bases. Trimming cost V 5 bases and J 7 bases; bases outside gene matches: 9. The CDR3 loop spans 15 amino acids. CDR1 is SGHVS and CDR2 is FQNEAQ in the germline V gene. CDR3 loop: CASSTNRGRANEQFF. The CDR3 DNA sequence: TGTGCCAGCAGCACCAACAGGGGGCGCGCGAATGAGCAGTTCTTC.

Written as DNA, the CDR3 is TGTGCCAGTAGTCCCCACCGAGGTCTAGATGAGCAGTTCTTC. Translation gives CASSPHRGLDEQFF. V and J are TRBV19 and TRBJ2-1, with D uncertain. The V gene lost 5 bases and the J gene lost 8 bases, with 16 bases spanning the gap. The CDR3 totals 14 residues. CDR1 and CDR2 from the germline V gene are LNHDA and SQIVND (reference sequence).